This T cell receptor (beta chain) was documented in a study of T-cell reconstitution after alpha-beta-depleted transplantation in children. The V and J ends lost 0 bases and 5 bases respectively, with 7 bases between them. The length of the CDR3 is 13 residues. Germline CDR1 reads MGHRA; CDR2 reads YSYEKL. This clonotype showed up just a few times. Preparation of the TCRbeta library used unique molecular identifiers. TCRdb fed the PCR reads into MiXCR, producing one record per CDR3 protein. Of some 290,000 distinct CDR3 sequences in the sample, about a quarter were seen once. The receptor's source is a male patient younger than 18 who had a stem cell transplant for acute lymphoblastic leukemia, so the T cells may come from the graft donor. The specimen comprised PBMCs, mostly from graft donor cells, sampled 180 days after TCRalphabeta/CD19-depleted stem cell transplant. The rearrangement uses TRBV4-1 and TRBJ2-5; D uncertain. Here the CDR3 reads CASSQENSETQYF. CDR3 bases: TGCGCCAGCAGCCAAGAGAACAGCGAGACCCAGTACTTC.